The sequence of this TCR beta chain was determined in a study of T cells after yellow fever vaccination. Per germline, CDR1 LGHNA and CDR2 YSLEER. The germline V and J ends were trimmed by 1 base and 3 bases, with 9 bases remaining between them. This CDR3 has 15 amino acids. Conversion of TCR transcripts into cDNA relied on 5'RACE template switching, which added a universal primer site and UMIs. TCRdb reprocessed the 5' RACE reads via MiXCR and lists one record per CDR3 protein. This sample yields around 600,000 distinct CDR3 sequences, of which around 12% are seen a single time; 14% to 15% belongs to the top ten. This clonotype was recorded a few times.

The specimen comprised PBMCs, sampled on the day of the yellow fever booster vaccination. The source of this sequence is a man aged 25 to 40 who received the YFV17D yellow fever vaccine. V is TRBV4-3 and J is TRBJ1-4; weak D call: TRBD1 (5 bases). The CDR3 region has the DNA TGCGCCAGCAGCCAAGGGGGACCGGCTAATGAAAAACTGTTTTTT. Amino acid sequence: CASSQGGPANEKLFF.